This T cell receptor beta chain was identified in a study of T cell responses to AZD1222 COVID-19 vaccine. Findings and caveats of the study: Only a handful of AZD1222 recipients were seropositive at baseline. The study sampled repertoires only after the peak T cell response. Spike-specific TCR breadth and depth rose after two AZD1222 doses.

With 2 bases removed from V and 1 base from J, the gap between germline ends came to 13 bases. The V gene's germline CDR1 is SGHNT and CDR2 YYREEE (reference sequence). The CDR3 sequence is 16 residues long. Regarding this clone: Its antigen is not identified.

Here immunoSEQ multiplex PCR was the method, and the copy in TCRdb shows in-frame clones only, minus some. The sample records approximately 97,000 clones, around 87% being singletons. This chain uses TRBV5-4 with TRBJ2-1; the D gene is possibly TRBD2 (5 bases). The sample here was peripheral blood, taken on day 0 of AZD1222 vaccination. The source is an adult in good health. This CDR3 reads CASSLSLKRSYNEQFF. CDR3 nucleotide sequence: TGTGCCAGCAGCTTATCCCTAAAGCGGTCCTACAATGAGCAGTTCTTC. Drawing the rest from reference TRBV5-4 and TRBJ2-1, the complete variable domain is ETGVTQSPTHLIKTRGQQVTLRCSSQSGHNTVSWYQQALGQGPQFIFQYYREEENGRGNFPPRFSGLQFPNYSSELNVNALELDDSALYLCASSLSLKRSYNEQFFGPGTRLTVL.